These 26 T cell receptor beta chains were sequenced from one sample in a study of spatial heterogeneity in lung cancer. Study-level results: Mutation counts in tumors were tracked by counts of expanded intratumoral alpha and beta TCRs.

Time point meaning: sample taken at primary tumor resection. MiXCR was run by TCRdb on the 5' RACE reads, yielding one entry per CDR3 protein. Here the sample spans about 100,000 distinct CDR3 sequences, 4.4% being singletons. These TCRs are of unknown antigen specificity. The sample was lung tumor tissue, taken at surgery. The receptors were gathered from a male donor with early-stage non-small cell lung cancer.

This clonotype was detected only a few times. V usage is TRBV28 and J usage is TRBJ1-5; 7 bases map to TRBD1. The CDR3 length is 15 residues. V lost 7 bases and J lost 5; bases outside the gene matches: 11. Germline values: CDR1 MDHEN, CDR2 SYDVKM. CDR3 bases: TGTGCCAGCATTAGATCAGACAGGGACTATCAGCCCCAGCATTTT. It specifies CASIRSDRDYQPQHF.

The V and J genes are TRBV6-5 and TRBJ1-1, with D tentatively TRBD1 (5 bases). Trimming took 7 bases from V and 2 from J, leaving 14 bases between them. CDR1 is MNHEY, CDR2 SVGAGI, per germline. This CDR3 has 14 amino acids. CDR3 nucleotides: TGTGCCAGCAAAATTAACAGGTTAAACACTGAAGCTTTCTTT. Amino acids: CASKINRLNTEAFF.

This clonotype was seen at least ten times. The rearrangement joins TRBV6-6 to TRBJ1-1, with D maybe TRBD1 (5 bases). CDR1 MNHNY and CDR2 SVGAGI come from the germline V gene (reference sequence). There are 14 residues in the CDR3. V gave up 5 bases and J gave up 4 bases, with 14 bases separating them. The CDR3 region has the DNA TGTGCCAGCAGTATCCAGGGCGGAGGCACTGAAGCTTTCTTT. Translating gives CASSIQGGGTEAFF.

The V call is TRBV25-1, the J call TRBJ1-6, with TRBD1 as a possible D gene (6 bases). V was pared by 6 bases and J by 7 bases, with 19 bases between. Germline V gene data show CDR1 as MGHDK and CDR2 as SYGVNS. CDR3 length equals 16 residues. The DNA for the CDR3 is TGTGCCAGCAGCCCCTGGGGGCAGGGGCGAAATTCACCCCTCCACTTT. Translation gives CASSPWGQGRNSPLHF.

The table lists this clonotype with many counts. One end of the junction varies from germline; a read error may be responsible. CDR3 sequence (DNA): TGCAGTGCTCGAGAGAACGGTAGGAATGAGCAGTTCTTC. Its translation is CSARENGRNEQFF. The rearrangement uses TRBV20-1 and TRBJ2-1; D is ambiguous. CDR3 length: 13 amino acids. CDR1 DFQATT and CDR2 SNEGSKA come from the germline V gene (reference sequence).

In its sample, this clonotype was seen many times. The chain is built from TRBV12-3 or TRBV12-4 and TRBJ2-1; 10 bases line up with TRBD2. CDR3 length: 15 residues. The V gene end was trimmed by 2 bases and the J gene end by 9 bases; junction bases not matched to a gene: 7. The CDR3 bases are TGTGCCAGCAGTTTATTGTCTAGCGGGAGCGGTGAGCAGTTCTTC. Its protein is CASSLLSSGSGEQFF.

This clonotype was seen at least ten times. The chain carries TRBV5-6 and TRBJ1-3; no clear D. The CDR3 loop spans 15 amino acids. The V end lost 3 bases, the J end lost 0 bases, and 10 bases lay between the germline ends. CDR1 and CDR2 (germline): SGHDT, YYEEEE. This CDR3 reads CASSSPENSGNTIYF. The CDR3, as DNA: TGTGCCAGCAGCTCTCCGGAAAACTCTGGAAACACCATATATTTT.

This clonotype came up many times. The gene calls are TRBV20-1 and TRBJ2-3; 7 nucleotides align to TRBD2. Germline values: CDR1 DFQATT, CDR2 SNEGSKA (reference sequence). J gave up 2 bases and V 6 bases, and 8 bases lay outside the gene matches. The CDR3 sequence is 14 residues long. DNA of the CDR3: TGCAGTGCCCCCGCTAGCGGAATCACAGATACGCAGTATTTT. Amino acid sequence: CSAPASGITDTQYF.

The sample holds many counts of this clonotype. This sequence joins TRBV7-9 and TRBJ1-4, with D perhaps matching TRBD1 (5 bases). The V end lost 4 bases, the J end lost 0 bases, and 12 bases lay between the germline ends. The CDR3 is made up of 16 amino acids. CDR1 SEHNR and CDR2 FQNEAQ come from the germline V gene (reference sequence). CDR3 in DNA: TGTGCCAGCAGCTCCCCCCAGGGTGCAACTAATGAAAAACTGTTTTTT. Translating it yields CASSSPQGATNEKLFF.

This clonotype showed up many times. The gene calls are TRBV11-2 and TRBJ2-1; the D call may be TRBD1 or TRBD2 (5 bases each). The CDR3 spans 15 residues. Looked up from germline, CDR1 is SGHAT and CDR2 is FQNNGV. V was clipped by 5 bases and J by 2 bases, with 13 bases between them. The CDR3 DNA is TGTGCCAGCAGCCAGGGAGAGGGGCCCTACAATGAGCAGTTCTTC. Its translation is CASSQGEGPYNEQFF.

This clonotype was counted between two and nine times. The rearrangement links TRBV4-1 to TRBJ2-3; 12 nucleotides match TRBD2. J lost 4 bases, V lost 4 bases, and 3 bases had no gene match. CDR3 length: 15 residues. CDR1 is MGHRA and CDR2 is YSYEKL in the germline V gene. CDR3 coding DNA: TGCGCCAGCAGCCGACTAGCGGGGGAGGCAGATACGCAGTATTTT. It specifies CASSRLAGEADTQYF.

The table lists this clonotype with a count of one. This chain uses TRBV20-1 with TRBJ2-3, with TRBD2 matching 7 bases. The germline gives CDR1 DFQATT, CDR2 SNEGSKA (reference sequence). The CDR3 sequence is 15 residues long. After removal of 5 bases from V and 2 bases from J, the junction contained 10 bases not matched to a gene. The CDR3, as DNA: TGCAGTGCTTCCAGCAGCGGGGTGGTCACAGATACGCAGTATTTT. This gives the protein CSASSSGVVTDTQYF.

Many counts were recorded for this clonotype. This chain links TRBV15 with TRBJ1-1; D is perhaps TRBD1 (5 bases). Germline CDR1 LNHNV, CDR2 YYDKDF (reference sequence). The CDR3 is 17 residues long. The V end lost 3 bases, the J end lost 5 bases, and 22 bases lay between the germline ends. CDR3 sequence reads: CATSSGDLVHLGTEAFF. The CDR3 DNA sequence: TGTGCCACCAGCAGTGGGGACCTCGTGCACCTAGGGACTGAAGCTTTCTTT.

This clonotype has a count of ten or more. The V call is TRBV20-1, the J call TRBJ2-1; TRBD2 matches at 12 bases. The V gene's germline CDR1 is DFQATT and CDR2 SNEGSKA (reference sequence). This CDR3 contains 14 residues. Trimming cost V 3 bases and J 12 bases; bases outside gene matches: 9. This chain's CDR3 is CSARSALAGGGQFF. DNA of the CDR3: TGCAGTGCTAGGTCCGCGCTAGCGGGAGGGGGGCAGTTCTTC.

This clonotype was found many times. The chain is built from TRBV5-1 and TRBJ2-6; TRBD2 might be the D (5 bases). CDR1 SGHRS and CDR2 YFSETQ come from the germline V gene. The V and J ends lost 0 bases and 2 bases respectively, with 12 bases between them. The CDR3 is 17 amino acids. The CDR3 is CASSLASRVAGANVLTF. Written as DNA, the CDR3 is TGCGCCAGCAGCTTGGCCTCGAGGGTGGCTGGGGCCAACGTCCTGACTTTC.

Concerning this clonotype itself: With a much larger clone just one base away, this may be a read error. The chain links TRBV20-1 to TRBJ1-3, with D tentatively TRBD1 (5 bases). Trimming cost V 6 bases and J 8 bases, with 14 bases left between them. Germline V CDR1 and CDR2: DFQATT, SNEGSKA (reference sequence). This CDR3 is built from 12 residues. In nucleotides, the CDR3 is TGCAGTGCCCGAGGGGTCGTGGACACCATATATTTT. It is translated as CSARGVVDTIYF.

The sample holds many counts of this clonotype. The V gene is TRBV6-5, the J gene TRBJ2-7; the D gene is possibly TRBD1 (6 bases). The germline CDR1 and CDR2 sequences are MNHEY and SVGAGI. This CDR3 is 14 amino acids long. V lost 0 bases to trimming and J lost 2 bases, with 8 bases between them. The CDR3 coding sequence is TGTGCCAGCAGTTACTCGACAGGCCCCTACGAGCAGTACTTC. Translated: CASSYSTGPYEQYF.

The rearrangement uses TRBV20-1 and TRBJ1-5; D gene uncertain. Trimming removed 3 bases from V and 5 bases from J, with 8 bases in between. From germline, CDR1 is DFQATT and CDR2 SNEGSKA (reference sequence). The CDR3 consists of 12 residues. CDR3 protein: CSASGRDQPQHF. For the CDR3, the DNA is TGCAGTGCTAGCGGTAGGGATCAGCCCCAGCATTTT.

In this sample, this clonotype turned up many times. The rearrangement uses TRBV28 and TRBJ1-4; D gene unclear. Germline V CDR1 and CDR2: MDHEN, SYDVKM. This CDR3 contains 14 residues. V shed 8 bases and J shed 8 bases, with 18 bases lying between them. The CDR3: CASGPDPGGEKLFF. As DNA, the CDR3 is TGTGCCAGCGGCCCCGATCCCGGAGGGGAAAAACTGTTTTTT. Complete variable domain (other parts from reference TRBV28 and TRBJ1-4): DVKVTQSSRYLVKRTGEKVFLECVQDMDHENMFWYRQDPGLGLRLIYFSYDVKMKEKGDIPEGYSVSREKKERFSLILESASTNQTSMYLCASGPDPGGEKLFFGSGTQLSVL.

This clonotype was counted only a few times. V usage is TRBV3-1 and J usage is TRBJ2-5; 8 bases map to TRBD2. With V trimmed by 2 bases and J by 5 bases, 7 bases remained unmatched. Germline V CDR1 and CDR2: LGHDT, YNNKEL (reference sequence). The CDR3 extends over 15 amino acids. The CDR3 region is CASSQYAGGGETQYF. CDR3 nucleotides: TGTGCCAGCAGCCAATACGCGGGAGGAGGGGAGACCCAGTACTTC.

The V and J genes are TRBV7-2 and TRBJ2-3, with 7 positions matching TRBD2. This CDR3 spans 14 amino acids. Germline V gives CDR1 SGHTA, CDR2 FQGNSA. Losses at the gene ends were 5 bases for V and 0 bases for J; bases not matched to a gene: 2. Written as DNA, the CDR3 is TGTGCCAGCAGCGGTAGCGGGAGCACAGATACGCAGTATTTT. Protein: CASSGSGSTDTQYF.

This clonotype was observed many times. V usage is TRBV4-1 and J usage is TRBJ1-5; D call uncertain. Germline V gene lookup returns CDR1 MGHRA and CDR2 YSYEKL. The CDR3 totals 14 residues. With 3 bases removed from V and 4 bases from J, the gap between germline ends came to 10 bases. In DNA form, the CDR3 reads TGCGCCAGCAGCCAGCAGGTAGGAAATCAGCCCCAGCATTTT. Translating gives CASSQQVGNQPQHF.

This clonotype was detected many times. This chain joins TRBV7-6 and TRBJ2-7; D remains unclear. V was clipped by 4 bases and J by 0 bases, with 7 bases between them. The CDR3 consists of 13 residues. Germline V gene data show CDR1 as SGHVS and CDR2 as FNYEAQ. The CDR3 loop reads CASSSLPSYEQYF. CDR3 nucleotides: TGTGCCAGCAGCTCCCTGCCCTCCTACGAGCAGTACTTC.

This clonotype showed up many times. This chain connects TRBV4-1 to TRBJ2-5; D uncertain. The CDR3 spans 17 residues. Germline V gene lookup returns CDR1 MGHRA and CDR2 YSYEKL. Trimming cost V 1 base and J 5 bases, with 20 bases left between them. The CDR3 nucleotides are TGCGCCAGCAGCCAAGGTCTCAGGTCGAGCCCGTCGGAGACCCAGTACTTC. Amino acid sequence: CASSQGLRSSPSETQYF.

The chain combines TRBV6-2 or TRBV6-3 with TRBJ2-1; 7 bases agree with TRBD2. The CDR3 covers 15 residues. Germline values: CDR1 MNHEY, CDR2 SVGEGT. V trimming: 6 bases; J trimming: 5 bases; junction bases outside the gene matches: 10. Here the CDR3 reads CASRTGGEGHNEQFF. CDR3 DNA sequence: TGTGCCAGCAGGACCGGTGGGGAGGGCCACAATGAGCAGTTCTTC.

This clonotype was recorded many times. The chain links TRBV5-6 to TRBJ2-5; tentatively, D is TRBD1 or TRBD2 (5 bases each). Trimming removed 3 bases from V and 1 base from J, with 7 bases in between. The CDR3 has 13 amino acids. The germline CDR1 and CDR2 sequences are SGHDT and YYEEEE. As DNA, the CDR3 is TGTGCCAGCAGCTCCGGGACCCAAGAGACCCAGTACTTC. Its translation: CASSSGTQETQYF.